The rows below give T cell receptor beta chains drawn from one sample of a study of vaccination and CD4 T cells after COVID-19. Using its own MiXCR run on the PCR reads, TCRdb lists one record per CDR3 protein. The sample contains 15,000 to 20,000 distinct CDR3 sequences, around 46% of which appear only once. Their cognate antigens are unknown. This sample comprised CD4+ T cells from blood, cultured in vitro, obtained before SARS-CoV-2 vaccination. The receptors stem from a human donor who had recovered from COVID-19. Each CDR3 is given with its conserved first and last residue. The D gene is left open where the match is weak. A row's size may be missing; if present it is once, few, many or a size class.

V gene	clone size	D gene	J gene	CDR3 protein	CDR3 DNA
TRBV6-2/TRBV6-3	once	.	TRBJ2-3	CASAYPGRHSTDTQYF	TGTGCCAGCGCCTACCCGGGGAGACACTCCACAGATACGCAGTATTTT
TRBV20-1	once	TRBD2	TRBJ2-1	CSARGLAGVYNEQFF	TGCAGTGCTAGGGGGCTAGCGGGAGTCTACAATGAGCAGTTCTTC
TRBV7-9	.	TRBD1	TRBJ1-2	CASSDRTGGDGYTF	TGTGCCAGCAGCGACAGGACAGGGGGCGATGGCTACACCTTC
TRBV29-1	.	.	TRBJ1-2	CSVALVSDYGYTF	TGCAGCGTTGCGTTAGTATCCGACTATGGCTACACCTTC
TRBV7-2	.	TRBD2	TRBJ2-1	CASRHRTGLARNEQFF	TGTGCCAGCAGACACCGAACGGGACTAGCGAGGAATGAGCAGTTCTTC
TRBV27	few	TRBD2	TRBJ2-3	CASSIAGGLPTSTDTQYF	TGTGCCAGCAGTATAGCGGGAGGGCTCCCCACTAGCACAGATACGCAGTATTTT
TRBV6-2/TRBV6-3	.	TRBD1	TRBJ1-2	CASSYPPTGASFGYTF	TGTGCCAGCAGTTACCCCCCGACAGGGGCAAGCTTTGGCTACACCTTC
TRBV19	.	.	TRBJ1-1	CASSIDRATEAFF	TGTGCCAGTAGTATAGACAGGGCAACCGAAGCTTTCTTT
TRBV7-2	.	.	TRBJ2-7	CASSLTGRSSYEQYF	TGTGCCAGCAGCTTAACGGGCCGAAGCTCCTACGAGCAGTACTTC
TRBV20-1	few	.	TRBJ2-5	CSANRRVQETQYF	TGCAGTGCTAATCGCAGGGTACAAGAGACCCAGTACTTC
TRBV29-1	few	.	TRBJ1-2	CSALQGNYGYTF	TGCAGCGCCTTACAGGGTAACTATGGCTACACCTTC
TRBV20-1	.	.	TRBJ2-2	CSASPRDTGELFF	TGCAGTGCTAGTCCCAGGGACACCGGGGAGCTGTTTTTT
TRBV6-1	.	.	TRBJ1-5	CASRYNSNQPQHF	TGTGCCAGCCGCTATAATAGCAATCAGCCCCAGCATTTT
TRBV5-1	.	TRBD1	TRBJ1-1	CASSWPGQGATEAFF	TGCGCCAGCAGCTGGCCGGGACAGGGTGCCACTGAAGCTTTCTTT
TRBV6-5	once	TRBD2	TRBJ2-5	CASSSVAGGRETQYF	TGTGCCAGCAGTTCGGTAGCGGGGGGGCGAGAGACCCAGTACTTC
TRBV25-1	.	TRBD1	TRBJ1-3	CASSGQGVSGNTIYF	TGTGCCAGCAGTGGACAGGGGGTCTCTGGAAACACCATATATTTT
TRBV2	few	.	TRBJ1-2	CASSRNQGYGYTF	TGTGCCAGCAGCAGGAATCAGGGATATGGCTACACCTTC
TRBV20-1	.	.	TRBJ2-7	CSASSPRGGVSYEQYF	TGCAGTGCCTCTTCACCGAGGGGGGGCGTCTCCTACGAGCAGTACTTC
TRBV5-5	.	TRBD1	TRBJ1-6	CASSASGTGVDSPLHF	TGTGCCAGCAGCGCATCCGGGACAGGGGTTGATTCACCCCTCCACTTT
TRBV20-1	.	.	TRBJ2-5	CSARRQREETQYF	TGCAGTGCTAGACGACAGAGGGAAGAGACCCAGTACTTC
TRBV6-1	.	TRBD1	TRBJ1-2	CASSDPGQGAYGYTF	TGTGCCAGCAGTGACCCGGGACAGGGGGCCTATGGCTACACCTTC
TRBV7-9	.	.	TRBJ1-6	CASSLGPDGNSPLHF	TGTGCCAGCAGCTTAGGGCCCGATGGGAATTCACCCCTCCACTTT
TRBV7-9	few	TRBD1	TRBJ1-2	CASSSQGDSYGYTF	TGTGCCAGCAGTTCCCAGGGGGACTCCTATGGCTACACCTTC
TRBV19	few	.	TRBJ1-1	CASKESRVNTEAFF	TGTGCCAGTAAGGAAAGTAGGGTGAACACTGAAGCTTTCTTT
TRBV20-1	few	TRBD1	TRBJ1-1	CSARDRIAGTANTEAFF	TGCAGTGCTAGAGATAGGATCGCGGGGACAGCGAACACTGAAGCTTTCTTT
TRBV6-5	few	.	TRBJ1-5	CASSSTEYQPQHF	TGTGCCAGCAGTTCGACAGAGTATCAGCCCCAGCATTTT
TRBV6-5	.	.	TRBJ2-6	CASSYTYSGANVLTF	TGTGCCAGCAGTTACACGTACTCTGGGGCCAACGTCCTGACTTTC
TRBV20-1	.	.	TRBJ1-2	CSAPLQANYGYTF	TGCAGTGCCCCCCTTCAAGCTAACTATGGCTACACCTTC
TRBV19	.	TRBD1	TRBJ2-7	CASSIGTGGSKYEQYF	TGTGCCAGTAGTATTGGGACAGGGGGTAGTAAATACGAGCAGTACTTC
TRBV27	.	.	TRBJ1-1	CASSPRQRRTEAFF	TGTGCCAGCAGTCCTAGACAGCGAAGGACTGAAGCTTTCTTT
TRBV19	.	TRBD1	TRBJ2-1	CASSADRGSYNEQFF	TGTGCCAGTAGTGCGGACAGGGGGTCCTACAATGAGCAGTTCTTC
TRBV6-4	.	.	TRBJ2-3	CASSAGGLGTDTQYF	TGTGCCAGCAGTGCCGGGGGGCTCGGCACAGATACGCAGTATTTT
TRBV7-2	few	.	TRBJ2-4	CASSLGGWVDIQYF	TGTGCCAGCAGCTTAGGCGGATGGGTGGACATTCAGTACTTC
TRBV20-1	few	.	TRBJ1-4	CSAQSQSRAVF	TGCAGTGCCCAAAGCCAGAGCAGGGCCGTTTTT
TRBV5-4	.	TRBD1	TRBJ1-2	CASSSGQGVGGYTF	TGTGCCAGCAGCTCGGGACAGGGTGTTGGTGGCTACACCTTC
TRBV11-1	once	.	TRBJ1-1	CASSVGQNTEAFF	TGTGCCAGCAGCGTGGGACAGAACACTGAAGCTTTCTTT
TRBV7-3	.	TRBD2	TRBJ2-3	CASSLNPAGGTDTQYF	TGTGCCAGCAGCTTAAATCCAGCGGGGGGCACAGATACGCAGTATTTT
TRBV7-3	once	TRBD1	TRBJ2-7	CASSRDRSYEQYF	TGTGCCAGCAGCCGGGACAGGAGCTACGAGCAGTACTTC
TRBV2	few	.	TRBJ2-1	CASSVAESAGWQFF	TGTGCCAGCAGTGTAGCGGAGTCCGCGGGATGGCAGTTCTTC
TRBV20-1	.	TRBD1	TRBJ2-7	CSARVPGQPTYEQYF	TGCAGTGCTAGAGTACCGGGACAGCCGACCTACGAGCAGTACTTC